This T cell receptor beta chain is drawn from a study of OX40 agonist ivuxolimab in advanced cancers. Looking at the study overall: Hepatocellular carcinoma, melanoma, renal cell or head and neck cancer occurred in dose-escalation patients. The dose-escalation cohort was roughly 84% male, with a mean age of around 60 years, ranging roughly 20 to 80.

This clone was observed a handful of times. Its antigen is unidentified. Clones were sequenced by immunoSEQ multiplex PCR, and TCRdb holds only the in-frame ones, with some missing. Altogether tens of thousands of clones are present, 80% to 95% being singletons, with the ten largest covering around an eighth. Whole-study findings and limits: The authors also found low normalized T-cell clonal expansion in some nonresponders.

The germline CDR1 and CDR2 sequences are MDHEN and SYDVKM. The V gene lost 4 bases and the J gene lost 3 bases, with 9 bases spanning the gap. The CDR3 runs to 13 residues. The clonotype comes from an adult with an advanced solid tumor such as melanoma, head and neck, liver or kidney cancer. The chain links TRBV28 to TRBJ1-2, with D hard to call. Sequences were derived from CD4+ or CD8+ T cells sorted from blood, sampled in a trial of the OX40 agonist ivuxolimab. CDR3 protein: CASSSTAHYGYTF. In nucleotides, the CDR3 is TGTGCCAGCAGTTCAACAGCCCACTATGGCTACACCTTC.